One sample yielded the 30 T cell receptor beta chains listed below, sequenced in a study of T cells in women clearing cervical HPV infection. Sequencing was performed with immunoSEQ multiplex PCR; in TCRdb, only in-frame clones are kept and a portion is missing. Its clone listing holds approximately 44,000 clones. The sample comprised blood buffy coat. These receptors were obtained from a woman between 18 and 70 years old with a cervical HPV16 infection that either progressed to CIN3+ or cleared (not recorded which).

A note on this clone: The CDR3 end is not reached by the read, which stops 3 residues before it; the germline J gene fills it in. The chain employs TRBV23-1 and TRBJ2-5; D gene unclear. TRBV23-1 is flagged as an ORF with uncertain function. The CDR3 contains 13 residues. Trimming shortened V by 3 bases and J by 5 bases, and 10 bases separated the two germline ends. The covered CDR3 bases are TGCGCCAGCAGTCACCCCACTTCCGAGACC. The encoded protein is CASSHPTSET. The entire CDR3 is CASSHPTSETQYF.

In the case of this clone: With the read ending 3 residues before the CDR3 end, the germline J gene is used to fill in that end. The V call is TRBV20-1, the J call TRBJ2-7; 7 positions match TRBD2. Germline V CDR1 and CDR2: DFQATT, SNEGSKA (reference sequence). The CDR3 contains 15 residues. V shed 1 base, J shed 2 bases, and the junction held 8 bases outside the gene matches. CDR3: CSARAWAAGTYEQYF. The part of the CDR3 DNA that was read is TGCAGTGCTAGAGCCTGGGCAGCGGGGACCTACGAG.

On this clone itself: With the read ending 3 residues before the CDR3 end, the germline J gene is used to fill in that end. The chain is built from TRBV18 and TRBJ1-2, with TRBD1 matching over 10 bases. The CDR3 is made up of 14 amino acids. Germline CDR1 and CDR2: KGHSH and LQKENI. Partial CDR3 DNA: TGTGCCAGCTCACTCCCGGACAGGGGGAAAGGC. This encodes CASSLPDRGKG. The whole CDR3 sequence reads CASSLPDRGKGYTF.

CDR3 bases read: TGTGCCAGCAGCTTGTACGCGGGAGGAGAGACC. It is translated as CASSLYAGGET. The complete CDR3 sequence is CASSLYAGGETQYF. The rearrangement links TRBV5-4 to TRBJ2-5; 8 nucleotides align to TRBD2. The CDR3 goes on 3 residues after the read ends, and that part is filled in from the germline J gene. The length of the CDR3 is 14 residues. V trimming: 1 base; J trimming: 4 bases; junction bases outside the gene matches: 3. Germline loops: CDR1 SGHNT, CDR2 YYREEE (reference sequence).

Details on this clone: Sequencing ends 3 residues short of the CDR3 end; the germline J gene provides the rest. The J gene is TRBJ2-3, the V gene TRBV6-1, with 7 bases fitting TRBD1. Looked up from germline, CDR1 is MNHNS and CDR2 is SASEGT. The CDR3 spans 15 residues. The covered CDR3 bases are TGTGCCAGCAGTGAAGCGGTAACAGGGGCGCTGCCG. It specifies CASSEAVTGALP. The CDR3 as a whole reads CASSEAVTGALPQYF.

For this clone: Read coverage stops 3 residues before the CDR3 terminus; the germline J gene supplies the remainder. The chain joins TRBV20-1 to TRBJ2-2; TRBD2 might be the D (7 bases). V lost 1 base and J lost 1, with 10 bases in between. Germline values: CDR1 DFQATT, CDR2 SNEGSKA (reference sequence). The length of the CDR3 is 15 residues. The part of the CDR3 DNA that was read is TGCAGTGCTAGAGGAGGGGGGGTGAACACCGGGGAG. It is translated as CSARGGGVNTGE. The entire CDR3 sequence reads CSARGGGVNTGELFF.

Concerning this clone: From the germline J gene comes the end of the CDR3, since the read stops 3 residues before it. The J gene is TRBJ2-7, the V gene TRBV2; D might be TRBD2 (6 bases). The germline gives CDR1 SNHLY, CDR2 FYNNEI. The CDR3 covers 16 residues. V was trimmed by 7 bases and J by 0 bases, leaving 19 bases between them. CDR3 region: CASTAGKGPSSYEQYF. The sequenced CDR3 bases are TGTGCCAGCACCGCGGGGAAGGGGCCTAGCTCCTACGAG.

About this clone: Read sequence stops 3 residues before the CDR3 end, and the germline J gene provides the missing end. V usage is TRBV28 and J usage is TRBJ2-5, with TRBD2 matching 11 bases. The CDR3 totals 17 residues. V lost 4 bases to trimming and J lost 5 bases; unmatched junction nucleotides: 12. Germline V gene sequence: CDR1 MDHEN, CDR2 SYDVKM. CDR3 DNA, as far as it was read: TGTGCCAGCAGTTACCCATTAGCGGGAGGGCCAGTGGAGACC. Translated: CASSYPLAGGPVET. The entire CDR3 protein is CASSYPLAGGPVETQYF.

The CDR3 bases that were read are TGTGCCAGCAGCTTAGGCGGGGGGGCTGAGGGTGAG. Translated: CASSLGGGAEGE. The entire CDR3 reads CASSLGGGAEGEQFF. The chain combines TRBV7-6 with TRBJ2-1, with TRBD2 identical over 9 bases. Sequencing ends 3 residues short of the CDR3 end; the germline J gene provides the rest. Losses at the gene ends were 1 base for V and 9 bases for J; bases not matched to a gene: 7. CDR3 size: 15 residues. Germline CDR1 and CDR2: SGHVS and FNYEAQ.

As to this clone: Read sequence stops 3 residues before the CDR3 end, and the germline J gene provides the missing end. The chain is built from TRBV20-1 and TRBJ2-1; 7 positions agree with TRBD1. From germline, CDR1 is DFQATT and CDR2 SNEGSKA (reference sequence). This CDR3 region has 14 residues. V dropped 2 bases and J dropped 6; count of bases not matched to a gene: 7. The CDR3 protein is CSARKGTVTNEQFF. The CDR3 DNA, read in part, is TGCAGTGCTAGAAAGGGGACAGTTACCAATGAG.

Points on this clone: The sequence runs out 3 residues before the end of the CDR3; the remainder is reconstructed from the germline J gene. V usage is TRBV5-1 and J usage is TRBJ2-2; 10 bases match TRBD1. Germline loops: CDR1 SGHRS, CDR2 YFSETQ. Germline trimming cut 3 bases from V and 5 bases from J; bases unmatched to any gene: 10. The CDR3 loop spans 17 amino acids. CDR3 bases read: TGCGCCAGCAGCTCGTACCCGACAGGGGGCGCAACCGGGGAG. Translating it yields CASSSYPTGGATGE. The entire CDR3 is CASSSYPTGGATGELFF.

As concerns this clone: The read terminates 3 residues ahead of where the CDR3 ends, so the germline J gene completes it. The gene calls are TRBV5-1 and TRBJ2-5; D is uncertain. Per the germline V gene, CDR1 is SGHRS and CDR2 is YFSETQ. Trimming took 2 bases from V and 1 from J, leaving 9 bases between them. This CDR3 contains 14 residues. The chain's CDR3 is CASSFGGTQETQYF. CDR3 DNA (partial): TGCGCCAGCAGCTTCGGCGGAACCCAAGAGACC.

In the case of this clone: The read terminates 3 residues before the CDR3 end, so the remaining end is supplied by the germline J gene. The chain couples TRBV19 to TRBJ2-1; unclear D gene. CDR1 is LNHDA, CDR2 SQIVND, per germline (reference sequence). V was cut by 5 bases and J by 2 bases, with 10 bases left in between. This CDR3 has 14 residues. The CDR3 spells CASSLTLTYNEQFF. The DNA read from the CDR3 is TGTGCCAGTAGTCTAACCCTGACCTACAATGAG.

Note on this clone: Read data end 3 residues before the CDR3 end; the end is taken from the germline J gene. The rearrangement links TRBV9 to TRBJ2-1; no definite D call. The germline V and J ends were trimmed by 0 bases and 0 bases, with 7 bases remaining between them. The germline V gene has CDR1 SGDLS and CDR2 YYNGEE. CDR3 length: 15 residues. The CDR3 bases that were read are TGTGCCAGCAGCGTAGGACTCTACTCCTACAATGAG. Amino acids: CASSVGLYSYNE. From start to end, the CDR3 is CASSVGLYSYNEQFF.

Details on this clone: The read comes to an end 3 residues before the CDR3 does, leaving the germline J gene to fill in the end. The J gene is TRBJ2-1, the V gene TRBV10-1, with TRBD1 identical over 9 bases. CDR1 and CDR2 from the germline V gene are WNHNN and SYGVQD (reference sequence). This CDR3 has 13 residues. V trimming: 7 bases; J trimming: 9 bases; junction bases outside the gene matches: 7. Here the CDR3 reads CASTGTGRGEQFF. CDR3 DNA (partial): TGCGCCAGCACCGGGACAGGGAGGGGTGAG.

Points on this clone: The read falls 3 residues short of the CDR3 end, and the missing part is taken from the germline J gene. This chain uses TRBV29-1 with TRBJ1-5; 7 nucleotides agree with TRBD1. With V trimmed by 7 bases and J by 0 bases, 9 bases remained unmatched. The germline V gene has CDR1 SQVTM and CDR2 ANQGSEA. The CDR3 covers 15 residues. CDR3 region: CSGYRGRISNQPQHF. The DNA read from the CDR3 is TGCAGCGGCTACAGGGGCCGTATTAGCAATCAGCCC.

As for this clone: From the germline J gene comes the end of the CDR3, since the read stops 3 residues before it. V and J are TRBV19 and TRBJ1-5; D gene ambiguous. Germline V gene sequence: CDR1 LNHDA, CDR2 SQIVND (reference sequence). CDR3 length: 15 amino acids. Trimming shortened V by 3 bases and J by 0 bases, and 9 bases separated the two germline ends. The covered CDR3 bases are TGTGCCAGTAGTATCTGGGCTAATAGCAATCAGCCC. This sequence encodes CASSIWANSNQP. The complete CDR3 reads CASSIWANSNQPQHF.

About this clone itself: The sequenced fragment ends 3 residues before the CDR3 boundary, so the rest is inferred from the germline J gene. This sequence joins TRBV7-3 and TRBJ2-2; no firm D call. Germline assignment: CDR1 SGHTA and CDR2 FQGTGA. This CDR3 has 13 amino acids. The CDR3 protein is CASSTGPLRPLFF. The sequenced part of the CDR3 DNA is TGTGCCAGCAGCACTGGGCCCCTTCGGCCG.

The CDR3 loop reads CASSLRQGVGTEAFF. CDR3 DNA, as far as it was read: TGCGCCAGCAGCTTGAGACAGGGGGTGGGCACTGAA. The chain uses TRBV5-1 and TRBJ1-1; TRBD1 matches at 9 bases. The read is 3 residues too short to cover the CDR3 end, so that end is filled in from the germline J gene. The CDR3 covers 15 residues. The germline gives CDR1 SGHRS, CDR2 YFSETQ. With V trimmed by 1 base and J by 4 bases, 5 bases remained unmatched.

Note on this clone: The CDR3 is cut off 3 residues early in the read; its end comes from the germline J gene. The chain uses TRBV13 and TRBJ1-4, with D possibly being TRBD1 (6 bases). V shed 4 bases and J shed 3 bases, with 12 bases lying between them. Germline values: CDR1 PRHDT, CDR2 FYEKMQ (reference sequence). The CDR3 has 15 amino acids. The CDR3 loop reads CASSSYRVSNEKLFF. The sequenced CDR3 bases are TGTGCCAGCAGCTCTTACAGGGTATCTAATGAAAAA.

The CDR3: CASSISGGGAFF. The CDR3 DNA, read in part, is TGTGCCAGTAGTATCTCGGGAGGGGGA. The chain joins TRBV19 to TRBJ1-1, with D perhaps matching TRBD1 (6 bases). The CDR3 is cut off 3 residues early in the read; its end comes from the germline J gene. From germline, CDR1 is LNHDA and CDR2 SQIVND (reference sequence). This CDR3 comprises 12 residues.

A remark on this clone: The CDR3 end falls 3 residues outside the read, so it is completed with the germline J gene. V and J are TRBV6-2 or TRBV6-3 and TRBJ2-1; D is perhaps TRBD2 (5 bases). The CDR3 has 16 residues. V was clipped by 2 bases and J by 2 bases, with 13 bases between them. CDR1 and CDR2 from the germline V gene are MNHEY and SVGEGT. CDR3 DNA (partial): TGTGCCAGCAGTTACCTGACTATAAGCCCCTACAATGAG. Translated: CASSYLTISPYNE. The full CDR3 protein is CASSYLTISPYNEQFF.

As for this clone: The CDR3 is cut off 3 residues early in the read; its end comes from the germline J gene. The V call is TRBV18, the J call TRBJ2-7; no firm D call. Trimming cost V 2 bases and J 2 bases, with 4 bases left between them. CDR3 size: 12 residues. Germline CDR1 KGHSH, CDR2 LQKENI. CDR3 sequence: CASSPFTYEQYF. CDR3 bases read: TGTGCCAGCTCACCATTTACCTACGAG.

Turning to this clone: The read comes to an end 3 residues before the CDR3 does, leaving the germline J gene to fill in the end. The V call is TRBV19, the J call TRBJ2-6, with D hard to call. Germline V lookup: CDR1 LNHDA, CDR2 SQIVND (reference sequence). Between the trimmed V and J ends, which lost 6 bases and 10 bases, there was a span of 7 bases. This CDR3 spans 11 amino acids. The covered CDR3 bases are TGTGCCAGTAGCCTGGCAAACGTC. It encodes CASSLANV. The whole CDR3 reads CASSLANVLTF.

Worth noting for this clone: With the read ending 3 residues before the CDR3 end, the germline J gene is used to fill in that end. The chain couples TRBV12-3 or TRBV12-4 to TRBJ2-3; 9 nucleotides line up with TRBD1. Trimming cost V 1 base and J 6 bases; bases outside gene matches: 5. The CDR3 sequence is 15 residues long. The CDR3 spells CASSLGDRDTDTQYF. CDR3 DNA (partial): TGTGCCAGCAGTTTAGGGGACAGGGATACTGATACG.

Details on this clone: With the read ending 3 residues before the CDR3 end, the germline J gene is used to fill in that end. This rearrangement joins TRBV20-1 to TRBJ2-3; 10 bases map to TRBD2. This CDR3 contains 14 residues. In germline, CDR1 is DFQATT, CDR2 SNEGSKA (reference sequence). The sequenced part of the CDR3 DNA is TGCAGTGCTAAAGGGGGACTAGCGCTAGAGACG. Translated, it gives CSAKGGLALET. The whole CDR3 sequence reads CSAKGGLALETQYF.

Partial CDR3 DNA: TGTGCCAGCAGCCGACAGGTCACTGATACG. It is translated as CASSRQVTDT. The entire CDR3 is CASSRQVTDTQYF. The chain couples TRBV7-9 to TRBJ2-3; possibly TRBD1 for D (6 bases). The sequence runs out 3 residues before the end of the CDR3; the remainder is reconstructed from the germline J gene. Deletions cut 5 bases from V and 6 bases from J, with 12 bases between. This CDR3 has 13 residues. Germline CDR1 reads SEHNR; CDR2 reads FQNEAQ (reference sequence).

Details on this clone: The read gets to within 3 residues of the CDR3 end, and the germline J gene fills in the rest. The genes are TRBV4-2 and TRBJ2-4; TRBD2 matches 7 bases. The CDR3 spans 18 residues. V was clipped by 2 bases and J by 3 bases; unmatched bases: 13. The germline CDR1 and CDR2 sequences are LGHNA and YNFKEQ. CDR3 residues: CASSQNQLAGVGKNIQYF. The part of the CDR3 DNA that was read is TGTGCCAGCAGCCAAAACCAGCTGGCGGGGGTGGGCAAAAACATT.

Details on this clone: The read is 3 residues too short to cover the CDR3 end, so that end is filled in from the germline J gene. This rearrangement joins TRBV7-2 to TRBJ1-1; TRBD1 is a possible D gene (6 bases). The length of the CDR3 is 13 residues. In germline, CDR1 is SGHTA, CDR2 FQGNSA. With 1 base removed from V and 6 bases from J, the gap between germline ends came to 9 bases. The part of the CDR3 DNA that was read is TGTGCCAGCAGCTTAGACAGGGAGGCTGAA. This sequence encodes CASSLDREAE. The entire CDR3 sequence reads CASSLDREAEAFF.

With regard to this clone: With the read ending 3 residues before the CDR3 end, the germline J gene is used to fill in that end. The V gene is TRBV7-9, the J gene TRBJ1-1; TRBD1 agrees at 9 bases. This CDR3 contains 13 residues. The germline CDR1 and CDR2 sequences are SEHNR and FQNEAQ (reference sequence). The V and J ends lost 6 bases and 4 bases, in that order; junction bases with no gene match: 3. The covered CDR3 bases are TGTGCCAGCAGGCGACAGGGGGGCACTGAA. This encodes CASRRQGGTE. The whole CDR3 is CASRRQGGTEAFF. The entire variable domain, with the rest obtained from reference TRBV7-9 and TRBJ1-1, is as follows: DTGVSQNPRHKITKRGQNVTFRCDPISEHNRLYWYRQTLGQGPEFLTYFQNEAQLEKSRLLSDRFSAERPKGSFSTLEIQRTEQGDSAMYLCASRRQGGTEAFFGQGTRLTVV.